The clone carrying this T cell receptor (beta chain) showed up just a few times. Its antigen is still unknown. These data originate in a study of human T cells and chemical hapten exposure. Study overall: Diphenylcyclopropenone was applied weekly to patients' scalps across the approximately 25-week study.

In germline, CDR1 is SEHNR, CDR2 FQNEAQ (reference sequence). Trimming stripped 3 bases from V and 2 bases from J, with 5 bases between. The CDR3 loop spans 12 amino acids. Whole-study results and caveats: Counts of TCRs above 1 in 1000 frequency stayed unchanged with DPC sensitization.

TCRdb processed the RACE reads anew with MiXCR; each CDR3 protein has one entry. In the table there are over 45,000 distinct CDR3 sequences, about a tenth of which are singletons. The time point was: patch test 1, 2 weeks after DPC sensitization. The sample's treatment: therapeutic diphenylcyclopropenone sensitization with weekly scalp DPC. The chain combines TRBV7-9 with TRBJ2-7; D unclear. The sample in question was whole blood, obtained in connection with sensitization to the hapten diphenylcyclopropenone (DPC). The receptor's source is a woman between 40 and 50 years old with alopecia areata. Some clones in this sample may be carry-over from other donors' samples. The CDR3 sequence: CASSFPAYEQYF. The CDR3 DNA reads as TGTGCCAGCAGCTTTCCTGCCTACGAGCAGTACTTC.